This T cell receptor (beta chain) was obtained from a study of memory CD4+ T cells and cytomegalovirus serostatus. Per the original methods: After removing out-of-frame reads, 2 million to 2.5 million distinct TCRbeta sequences remained. Assay: immunoSEQ multiplex PCR; the TCRdb copy retains only in-frame clones and omits some. That table is the source of V, J and clone size, and D and trimming were worked out from the DNA. The table records just under 65,000 clones, approximately 77% of them present only once. Single viable CD3+CD4+CD8-CD45RO+ cells were sorted as the memory CD4+ T cells. This clone was seen only a few times. In germline, CDR1 is SGHAT, CDR2 FQNNGV. Trimming took 10 bases from V and 5 from J; bases not matched to a gene: 15. This CDR3 contains 15 residues.

The rearrangement links TRBV11-2 to TRBJ1-1, with 8 bases lining up with TRBD1. Sequencing input: memory CD4+ T cells from blood. The clonotype was recovered from an adult in good health and CMV-seronegative. CDR3 sequence (DNA): TGTGCCACCAGAAAACTCACAGGGGGTCGGACTGAAGCTTTCTTT. Protein sequence: CATRKLTGGRTEAFF.